Below, 17 T cell receptor beta chains from the same sample are listed, as sequenced in a study of human T cells and chemical hapten exposure. Each CDR3 protein gets one entry after TCRdb re-called the RACE reads with MiXCR. The sample includes about 55,000 distinct CDR3 sequences, 9.9% of them seen just once. Time point meaning: patch test 2, 6 weeks after DPC sensitization. Indicated treatment: therapeutic diphenylcyclopropenone sensitization with weekly scalp DPC. The specimen was whole blood, collected in connection with sensitization to the hapten diphenylcyclopropenone (DPC). These receptor sequences come from a woman in her forties or fifties with alopecia areata. Some clones in this sample may be carry-over from other donors' samples.

This clonotype was seen a few times. This sequence joins TRBV27 and TRBJ2-7; no clear D gene. The CDR3 spans 15 residues. CDR1 MNHEY and CDR2 SMNVEV come from the germline V gene (reference sequence). V was cut by 3 bases and J by 0 bases, with 12 bases left in between. The CDR3 bases are TGTGCCAGCAGTTTCTCGGGCCTTAGCTCCTACGAGCAGTACTTC. This codes for CASSFSGLSSYEQYF.

This clonotype came up many times. This chain uses TRBV7-2 with TRBJ1-2; unclear D gene. Germline V gene data show CDR1 as SGHTA and CDR2 as FQGNSA. CDR3 length equals 14 residues. The V gene lost 3 bases and the J gene lost 5 bases, with 13 bases spanning the gap. The CDR3 coding sequence is TGTGCCAGCAGCTTTGACGGGAGCGGGTATGGCTACACCTTC. Protein: CASSFDGSGYGYTF.

This clonotype was seen repeatedly, ten times or more. The chain combines TRBV7-2 with TRBJ1-6, with TRBD1 matching over 7 bases. The CDR3 loop spans 15 amino acids. Per the germline V gene, CDR1 is SGHTA and CDR2 is FQGNSA. V shed 2 bases, J shed 5 bases, and the junction held 3 bases outside the gene matches. DNA of the CDR3: TGTGCCAGCAGCTTATCCACAGGGGATAATTCACCCCTCCACTTT. Protein: CASSLSTGDNSPLHF.

This clonotype was recorded a few times. This chain links TRBV7-6 with TRBJ2-2; perhaps TRBD2 as D (5 bases). The V gene's germline CDR1 is SGHVS and CDR2 FNYEAQ. This CDR3 is 15 amino acids long. The V gene lost 4 bases and the J gene lost 0 bases, with 9 bases spanning the gap. CDR3 amino acids: CASSSPAANTGELFF. The DNA for the CDR3 is TGTGCCAGCAGCTCCCCAGCGGCGAACACCGGGGAGCTGTTTTTT.

Ten or more counts support this clonotype. This chain links TRBV18 with TRBJ1-5, with D unresolved. CDR3 length equals 14 residues. Germline V gene lookup returns CDR1 KGHSH and CDR2 LQKENI. Trimming shortened V by 3 bases and J by 1 base, and 7 bases separated the two germline ends. CDR3 region: CASSPETSNQPQHF. The CDR3 coding sequence is TGTGCCAGCTCACCCGAGACCAGCAATCAGCCCCAGCATTTT.

Many counts were recorded for this clonotype. V and J are TRBV28 and TRBJ2-2, with a possible D match to TRBD2 (6 bases). The V gene lost 5 bases and the J gene lost 4 bases, with 20 bases spanning the gap. This CDR3 has 17 residues. From germline, CDR1 is MDHEN and CDR2 SYDVKM. The CDR3 DNA sequence: TGTGCCAGCAGTGCGCCCTTAGCGGTCGGCCTCACCGGGGAGCTGTTTTTT. This translates into CASSAPLAVGLTGELFF.

At least ten counts were recorded for this clonotype. This chain uses TRBV5-4 with TRBJ1-1; no clear D gene. Germline V gene sequence: CDR1 SGHNT, CDR2 YYREEE (reference sequence). This CDR3 spans 14 amino acids. Trimming shortened V by 3 bases and J by 1 base, and 10 bases separated the two germline ends. CDR3 in DNA: TGTGCCAGCAGCTCGATCGAACCGAACACTGAAGCTTTCTTT. As protein: CASSSIEPNTEAFF.

The J gene is TRBJ2-2, the V gene TRBV28; D remains unclear. Germline CDR1 and CDR2: MDHEN and SYDVKM. The CDR3 extends over 13 amino acids. Trimming removed 3 bases from V and 7 bases from J, with 9 bases in between. CDR3 DNA sequence: TGTGCCAGCAGTTTTCCCCCCTTCGGGGAGCTGTTTTTT. Translation gives CASSFPPFGELFF.

This chain links TRBV6-1 with TRBJ2-7; D remains unclear. The germline V and J ends were trimmed by 2 bases and 0 bases, with 8 bases remaining between them. The CDR3 is 14 amino acids. Germline-derived CDR1 and CDR2 are MNHNS and SASEGT. In nucleotides, the CDR3 is TGTGCCAGCAGTGAACTAAGGAGCTCCTACGAGCAGTACTTC. It specifies CASSELRSSYEQYF.

This clonotype was counted many times. V is TRBV27 and J is TRBJ1-6; tentative D call: TRBD1 (5 bases). The germline gives CDR1 MNHEY, CDR2 SMNVEV (reference sequence). This CDR3 spans 17 amino acids. The ends were cut back, 4 bases at V and 0 bases at J, with 13 bases in the middle. CDR3 residues: CASSSRTRSSYNSPLHF. CDR3 nucleotide sequence: TGTGCCAGCAGTTCCCGGACACGGAGCTCCTATAATTCACCCCTCCACTTT.

This chain joins TRBV18 and TRBJ2-3, with TRBD2 matching over 9 bases. The trim removed 3 bases at V and 0 bases at J, leaving 4 bases unmatched. The CDR3 consists of 16 residues. Germline V gene data show CDR1 as KGHSH and CDR2 as LQKENI. CDR3: CASSPIAGASTDTQYF. DNA for the CDR3: TGTGCCAGCTCACCCATAGCGGGGGCGAGCACAGATACGCAGTATTTT.

This sequence joins TRBV28 and TRBJ2-1; D is unresolved. Germline values: CDR1 MDHEN, CDR2 SYDVKM. This CDR3 is 11 amino acids long. Trimming removed 3 bases from V and 8 bases from J, with 5 bases in between. The CDR3 nucleotides read TGTGCCAGCAGTTTGACCGATGAGCAGTTCTTC. The encoded protein is CASSLTDEQFF.

V usage is TRBV7-2 and J usage is TRBJ2-1; D assignment may be TRBD1 or TRBD2 (5 bases each). The CDR3 contains 15 residues. V was pared by 2 bases and J by 0 bases, with 8 bases between. CDR1 is SGHTA, CDR2 FQGNSA, per germline. The CDR3 loop reads CASSLNGGSYNEQFF. DNA for the CDR3: TGTGCCAGCAGCTTAAATGGGGGCTCCTACAATGAGCAGTTCTTC.

The J gene is TRBJ2-7, the V gene TRBV20-1, with TRBD2 matching over 7 bases. The length of the CDR3 is 13 residues. Trimming took 1 base from V and 5 from J; bases not matched to a gene: 5. CDR1 and CDR2 (germline): DFQATT, SNEGSKA (reference sequence). The CDR3 loop reads CSARAGLADEQYF. For the CDR3, the DNA is TGCAGTGCTAGAGCCGGGCTAGCGGACGAGCAGTACTTC.

In its sample, this clonotype was seen many times. This sequence joins TRBV20-1 and TRBJ2-7, with 8 bases matching TRBD2. The CDR3 consists of 15 residues. Germline values: CDR1 DFQATT, CDR2 SNEGSKA (reference sequence). V lost 1 base and J lost 1; bases outside the gene matches: 6. The CDR3 spells CSARGAGVSSYEQYF. For the CDR3, the DNA is TGCAGTGCTAGAGGAGCGGGAGTTAGTTCCTACGAGCAGTACTTC.

This clonotype has ten or more counts. The chain joins TRBV20-1 to TRBJ1-5; perhaps TRBD1 as D (5 bases). Germline CDR1 DFQATT, CDR2 SNEGSKA (reference sequence). The CDR3 sequence is 12 residues long. Trimming left V 1 base short and J 7 bases short, with 8 bases between. CDR3 in amino acids: CSARVAGQPQHF. Here the CDR3 DNA reads TGCAGTGCTAGAGTGGCAGGGCAGCCCCAGCATTTT.

This chain connects TRBV28 to TRBJ2-7, with TRBD1 matching 8 bases. Unmatched junction bases numbered 12, after V lost 6 bases and J lost 2 bases. CDR1 and CDR2 (germline): MDHEN, SYDVKM. The CDR3 runs 16 residues. CDR3 sequence reads: CASSPSDRAPAYEQYF. As DNA, the CDR3 is TGTGCCAGCAGCCCATCGGACAGGGCACCCGCCTACGAGCAGTACTTC.